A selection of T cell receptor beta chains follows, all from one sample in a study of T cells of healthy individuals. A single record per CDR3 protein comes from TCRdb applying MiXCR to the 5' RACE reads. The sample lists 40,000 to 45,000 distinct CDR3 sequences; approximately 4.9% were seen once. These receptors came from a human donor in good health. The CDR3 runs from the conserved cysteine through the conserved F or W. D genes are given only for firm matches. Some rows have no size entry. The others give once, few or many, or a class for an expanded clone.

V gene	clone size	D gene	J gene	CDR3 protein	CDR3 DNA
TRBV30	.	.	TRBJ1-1	CAWRSGPEAFF	TGTGCCTGGAGATCAGGGCCTGAAGCTTTCTTT
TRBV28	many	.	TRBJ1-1	CASSLSSRGNTEAFF	TGTGCCAGCAGTCTATCCTCCCGAGGTAACACTGAAGCTTTCTTT
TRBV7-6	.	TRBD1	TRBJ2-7	CASSLVKAGTVRNYEQYF	TGTGCCAGCAGCTTAGTGAAGGCCGGGACAGTACGTAACTACGAGCAGTACTTC
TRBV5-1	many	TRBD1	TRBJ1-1	CASSLADRDYTEAFF	TGCGCCAGCAGCTTGGCCGACAGGGACTACACTGAAGCTTTCTTT
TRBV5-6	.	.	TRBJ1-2	CASSLVTGPGYTF	TGTGCCAGCAGCTTGGTTACAGGGCCGGGCTACACCTTC
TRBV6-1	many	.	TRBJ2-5	CASSVTYQETQYF	TGTGCCAGCTCCGTAACTTACCAAGAGACCCAGTACTTC
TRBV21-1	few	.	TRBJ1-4	CASSSTGGATEKLFF	TGTGCCAGCAGCTCGACAGGGGGCGCGACTGAAAAACTGTTTTTT
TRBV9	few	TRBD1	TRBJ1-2	CASSAAGGAYGYTF	TGTGCCAGCAGCGCGGCAGGGGGCGCTTATGGCTACACCTTC
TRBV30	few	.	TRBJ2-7	CAWSTGINYEQYF	TGTGCCTGGAGTACCGGGATAAACTACGAGCAGTACTTC
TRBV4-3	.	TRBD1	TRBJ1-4	CASSQGTGDSEKLFF	TGCGCCAGCAGCCAAGGAACAGGGGACAGCGAAAAACTGTTTTTT
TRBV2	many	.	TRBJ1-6	CASRPEYPYNSPLHF	TGTGCCAGCAGGCCCGAGTACCCCTATAATTCACCCCTCCACTTT
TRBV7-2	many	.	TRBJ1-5	CASSFQGSNQPQHF	TGTGCCAGCAGCTTTCAGGGTTCCAATCAGCCCCAGCATTTT
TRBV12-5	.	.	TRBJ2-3	CASGLERPGLHPQYMNTQYF	TGTGCTAGTGGTTTGGAGAGACCGGGACTCCATCCCCAGTACATGAATACGCAGTATTTT
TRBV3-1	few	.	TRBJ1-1	CAAARGGFRGNTEAFF	TGTGCCGCGGCTAGGGGAGGTTTTCGAGGGAACACTGAAGCTTTCTTT
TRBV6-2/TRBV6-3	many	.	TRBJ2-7	CASSYSASGALDSSYEQYF	TGTGCCAGCAGTTACTCTGCTAGCGGTGCATTGGACAGCTCCTACGAGCAGTACTTC
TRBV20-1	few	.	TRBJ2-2	CSARVLGTGELFF	TGCAGTGCTAGAGTACTAGGGACCGGGGAGCTGTTTTTT
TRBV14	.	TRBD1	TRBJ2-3	CASSYGTGGTDTQYF	TGTGCCAGCAGCTACGGGACAGGGGGGACAGATACGCAGTATTTT
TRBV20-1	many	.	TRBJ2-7	CSGDPGGGMEGEQYF	TGCAGCGGTGACCCGGGTGGAGGGATGGAAGGCGAGCAGTACTTC
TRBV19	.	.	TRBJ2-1	CASSFAHGNEQFF	TGTGCCAGTAGTTTTGCTCATGGCAATGAGCAGTTCTTC
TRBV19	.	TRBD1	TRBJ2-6	CASSIGLWTGGYSGANVLTF	TGTGCCAGTAGTATAGGGCTCTGGACAGGGGGTTACTCTGGGGCCAACGTCCTGACTTTC
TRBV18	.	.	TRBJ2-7	CASSPMGVEQYF	TGTGCCAGCTCACCAATGGGGGTTGAGCAGTACTTC
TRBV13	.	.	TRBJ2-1	CASSPAGTGQFF	TGTGCCAGCAGCCCAGCCGGGACTGGGCAGTTCTTC
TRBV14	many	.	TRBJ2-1	CASSQDSGAYNEQFF	TGTGCCAGCAGCCAAGATTCGGGAGCCTACAATGAGCAGTTCTTC
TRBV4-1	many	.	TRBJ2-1	CASSKGGSYNEQFF	TGCGCCAGCAGCAAAGGGGGCTCCTACAATGAGCAGTTCTTC
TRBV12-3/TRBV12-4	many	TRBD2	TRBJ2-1	CASRAGGQFGYNEQFF	TGTGCCAGCAGGGCGGGGGGGCAATTCGGCTACAATGAGCAGTTCTTC
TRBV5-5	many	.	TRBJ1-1	CASSPQTMNTEAFF	TGTGCCAGCAGCCCCCAGACAATGAACACTGAAGCTTTCTTT
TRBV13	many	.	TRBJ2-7	CASSHRGRTTYEQYF	TGTGCCAGCAGCCACCGGGGGAGGACTACCTACGAGCAGTACTTC
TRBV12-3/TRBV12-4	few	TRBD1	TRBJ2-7	CASRPSGQGKGEQYF	TGTGCCAGCAGGCCATCGGGACAGGGGAAAGGCGAGCAGTACTTC
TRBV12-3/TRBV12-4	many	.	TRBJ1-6	CASSLSSSYNSPLHF	TGTGCCAGCAGTCTCAGTAGCTCCTATAATTCACCCCTCCACTTT
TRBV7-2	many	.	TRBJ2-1	CASSFTGDNEQFF	TGTGCCAGCAGCTTCACGGGTGACAATGAGCAGTTCTTC
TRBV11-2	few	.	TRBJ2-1	CASSLRSSEQFF	TGTGCCAGCAGCTTGAGAAGTAGTGAGCAGTTCTTC
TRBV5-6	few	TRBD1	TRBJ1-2	CASSPEGQARGYTF	TGTGCCAGCAGCCCGGAGGGACAGGCCCGGGGCTACACCTTC
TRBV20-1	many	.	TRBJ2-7	CSADDPGTYEQYF	TGCAGTGCTGATGATCCAGGGACCTACGAGCAGTACTTC
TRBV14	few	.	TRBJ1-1	CASSQSLNSGTRGTEAFF	TGTGCCAGCAGCCAATCTCTAAATTCAGGCACGCGGGGCACTGAAGCTTTCTTT
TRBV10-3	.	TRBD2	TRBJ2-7	CAISDPSGQARTSGRAYEQYF	TGTGCCATCAGTGACCCCTCAGGACAGGCCAGGACTAGCGGGAGGGCCTACGAGCAGTACTTC
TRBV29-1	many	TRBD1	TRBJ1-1	CSGKDRLNTEAFF	TGCAGCGGGAAGGACAGGCTGAACACTGAAGCTTTCTTT
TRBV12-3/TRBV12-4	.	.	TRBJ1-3	CASTPSGRGNTIYF	TGTGCCAGCACCCCCTCGGGGCGAGGAAACACCATATATTTT
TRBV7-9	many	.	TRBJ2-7	CASTREYEQYF	TGTGCCAGCACTCGGGAATACGAGCAGTACTTC
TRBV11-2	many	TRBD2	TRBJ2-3	CASSATGGASTDTQYF	TGTGCCAGCAGCGCAACCGGGGGGGCTAGCACAGATACGCAGTATTTT
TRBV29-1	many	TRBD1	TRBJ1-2	CSVQDRIYGYTF	TGCAGCGTCCAGGACAGGATCTATGGCTACACCTTC
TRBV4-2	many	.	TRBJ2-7	CASSQEGSYEQYF	TGTGCCAGCAGCCAAGAGGGAAGCTACGAGCAGTACTTC
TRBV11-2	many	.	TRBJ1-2	CASTTQEAPGYTF	TGTGCCAGCACCACCCAGGAGGCTCCCGGCTACACCTTC
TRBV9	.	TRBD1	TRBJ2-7	CASSSSGDRGYEQYF	TGTGCCAGCAGCTCAAGCGGGGACAGGGGATACGAGCAGTACTTC
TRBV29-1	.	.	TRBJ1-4	CSGSATNEKLFF	TGCAGCGGGAGTGCAACTAATGAAAAACTGTTTTTT
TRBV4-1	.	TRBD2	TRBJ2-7	CASSQDVASGFLYEQYF	TGCGCCAGCAGCCAAGATGTTGCTAGCGGGTTCTTGTACGAGCAGTACTTC
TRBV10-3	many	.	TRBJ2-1	CAISDGEGENPNEQFF	TGTGCCATCAGTGATGGTGAGGGGGAAAATCCTAATGAGCAGTTCTTC
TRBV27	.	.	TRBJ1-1	CASSLTDPRVGAEAFF	TGTGCCAGCAGTTTAACCGACCCCCGGGTGGGGGCTGAAGCTTTCTTT
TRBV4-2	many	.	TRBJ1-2	CASSQEDSNYGYTF	TGTGCCAGCAGCCAAGAAGACAGCAACTATGGCTACACCTTC
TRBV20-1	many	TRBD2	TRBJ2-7	CSARPAGGLTYEQYF	TGCAGTGCTAGGCCGGCGGGAGGTCTGACCTACGAGCAGTACTTC
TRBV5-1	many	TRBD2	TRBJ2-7	CASSAGTRPYEQYF	TGCGCCAGCAGCGCCGGGACTAGGCCCTACGAGCAGTACTTC